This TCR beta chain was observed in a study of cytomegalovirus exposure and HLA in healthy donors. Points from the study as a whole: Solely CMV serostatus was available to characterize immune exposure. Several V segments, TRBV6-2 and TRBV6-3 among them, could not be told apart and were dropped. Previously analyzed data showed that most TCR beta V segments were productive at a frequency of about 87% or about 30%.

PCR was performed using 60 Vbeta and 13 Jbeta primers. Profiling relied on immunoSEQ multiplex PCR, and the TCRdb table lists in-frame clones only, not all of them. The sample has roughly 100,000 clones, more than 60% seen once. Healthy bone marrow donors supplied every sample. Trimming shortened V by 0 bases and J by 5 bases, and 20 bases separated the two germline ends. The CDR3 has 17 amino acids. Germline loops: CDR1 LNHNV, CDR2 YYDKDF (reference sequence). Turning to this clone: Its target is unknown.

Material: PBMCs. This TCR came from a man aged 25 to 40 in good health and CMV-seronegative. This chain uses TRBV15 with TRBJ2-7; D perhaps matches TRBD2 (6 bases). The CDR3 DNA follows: TGTGCCACCAGCAGAGATGAGGGAGGATTCGATCGGGACGAGCAGTACTTC. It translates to CATSRDEGGFDRDEQYF.